This T cell receptor beta chain stems from a study of cytomegalovirus exposure and HLA in healthy donors. Study outcomes and limitations: In an earlier analysis, productive rearrangement rates for most beta V segments clustered near 87% or 30%. In vitro data verified a few CMV-associated chains as specific for CMV antigens.

Both 60 Vbeta primers and 13 Jbeta primers went into the PCR. This table comes from immunoSEQ multiplex PCR, and its TCRdb copy is limited to in-frame clones, with some not included. In the table there are 150,000 to 200,000 clones, 75% of which are singletons. This clone turned up a few times. The antigen remains unidentified. Germline V gives CDR1 KGHSH, CDR2 LQKENI. Trimming shortened V by 3 bases and J by 6 bases, and 12 bases separated the two germline ends. The CDR3 has 13 amino acids. The sequenced sample was PBMCs. The clonotype was recovered from a female donor in good health and CMV-seronegative. The chain joins TRBV18 to TRBJ2-7; no clear D. The CDR3: CASSPRLEAEQYF. The CDR3 coding sequence is TGTGCCAGCTCACCCCGATTAGAAGCCGAGCAGTACTTC.